The entry that follows covers one T cell receptor (beta chain) sequence. CDR3 length: 18 amino acids. Germline trimming cut 7 bases from V and 2 bases from J; bases unmatched to any gene: 13. Germline CDR1 is SGHDN and CDR2 is FVKESK. Use of 60 Vbeta and 13 Jbeta primers characterized the PCR. Produced via immunoSEQ multiplex PCR; TCRdb's table is partial and in-frame only. The sample has 150,000 to 200,000 clones, more than 65% seen once; the top ten hold around 6.6%. This sample is part of a study of cytomegalovirus exposure and HLA in healthy donors. The sample consisted of PBMCs. The chain is built from TRBV14 and TRBJ2-5; 13 bases are shared with TRBD2. The source of this sequence is a man aged 45 to 65 in good health and CMV-seropositive. The CDR3 here is CASTPGWTSGSRQETQYF. CDR3 coding DNA: TGTGCCAGCACTCCCGGATGGACTAGCGGGAGTCGGCAAGAGACCCAGTACTTC.